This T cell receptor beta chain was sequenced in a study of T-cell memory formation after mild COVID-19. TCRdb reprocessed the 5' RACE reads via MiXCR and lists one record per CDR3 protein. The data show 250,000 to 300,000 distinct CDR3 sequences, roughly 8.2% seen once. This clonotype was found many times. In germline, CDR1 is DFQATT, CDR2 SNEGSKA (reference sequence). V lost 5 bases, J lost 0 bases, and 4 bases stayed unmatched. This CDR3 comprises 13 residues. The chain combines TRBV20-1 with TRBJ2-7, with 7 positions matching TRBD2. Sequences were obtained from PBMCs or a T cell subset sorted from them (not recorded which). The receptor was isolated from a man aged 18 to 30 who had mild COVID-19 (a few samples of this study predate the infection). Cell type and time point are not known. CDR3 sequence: CSALPGGSYEQYF. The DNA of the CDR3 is TGCAGTGCTCTCCCGGGAGGCTCCTACGAGCAGTACTTC.